This T cell receptor (beta chain) was observed in a study of neoadjuvant anti-PD-1 for oral cavity cancer (dated by TCRdb to about 2021). Study-level background: Before curative-intent surgical resection, most patients were given three to four biweekly doses of nivolumab at 3 mg/kg. Under RECIST 1.1, patients with complete response, partial response or stable disease were classed as responders, and patients with progression were classed as non-responders. The parent correlative cohort had over ten patients and a response rate of about 31%. A fourth nivolumab dose was given around day 43 to patients without progression, and definitive surgical resection was performed in those patients on days 50-56.

CDR1 and CDR2 (SQVTM, ANQGSEA) derive from the germline V gene. After removal of 5 bases from V and 6 bases from J, the junction retains 8 bases not matched to a gene. From cysteine to phenylalanine, the CDR3 is 14 amino acids long. CDR3 DNA is the only sequence kept; it has 42 bases, read in frame from the first base. General study outcomes and caveats: Higher pretreatment blood Treg/Th17 ratios correlated with both higher pretreatment blood TCRbeta clonality and lower post-treatment tumor TCRbeta clonality. The TCR analyses had only a few patients in each response group, and the authors called for validation in larger cohorts. After neoadjuvant nivolumab, T cell clonality (Gini index) in PBMCs was significantly higher in non-responders than in responders.

The sample's time point label is to be understood as: after neoadjuvant nivolumab, at surgical resection. Patients had been newly diagnosed with stage II-IVA oral cavity squamous cell carcinoma, and no prior systemic or radiation treatment had been given to the patients. The cohort consisted of patients with HPV-negative, locally advanced oral cavity squamous cell carcinoma. Peripheral blood mononuclear cells were analyzed directly, without maintenance or expansion in culture. The samples were drawn from a longitudinal correlative study tied to a single-arm phase II trial testing neoadjuvant nivolumab in oral cavity squamous cell carcinoma. Genomic DNA-based TCRbeta sequencing was performed on subject-matched pre- and post-treatment PBMCs and tumors from three responders and three non-responders. Peripheral blood mononuclear cells were collected before nivolumab treatment and again after treatment, at the time of surgery. Genomic DNA was isolated from PBMCs using the Maxwell RSC DNA from Cells kit.

This clone showed up just a few times. Its antigen has not been determined. No much larger clone is present one base from it, and per-base qualities are unavailable. For deep sequencing of PBMC libraries, mostly 480 ng of input genomic DNA was used, and six replicates were run per sample. Following the manufacturer's instructions, the team built TCRbeta libraries using the immunoSEQ hsTCRbeta kit. Sequencing of the completed libraries took place using an Illumina NovaSeq 6000 S4 flow cell after they had been pooled to about 3 nM. The authors' analysis ran thus. Raw data preprocessing and quality control were performed with the immunoSEQ Analyzer. The analysis was restricted to productive rearrangements, with each unique CDR3 amino acid sequence defining a clonotype. Using the R package tcR, the researchers computed the Gini-Simpson index as their estimate of repertoire clonality. Gini indices were compared with Student's t test, and associations with tumor size change were assessed by Pearson correlation. This immuneACCESS table, as held by TCRdb, lists in-frame sequences with V and J called but not all clones. Of the missing ones, under half trace to an unresolved V gene in checked studies; the others have no known cause. The DNA gave D and trimming, while V, J and clone size come from that table. The sample table contains about 9,400 clones; only one count was recorded for about 67% of them. 4.4% of the sample is taken by the ten largest.

Sequencing was performed on PBMCs, taken after nivolumab (anti-PD-1) treatment. The sequence is built from TRBV29-1 and TRBJ1-1, and TRBD1 matches 11 of the central bases. The sequence was obtained from a person aged 40 to 85 with oral cavity squamous cell carcinoma. The nucleotide sequence reads as follows: TGCAGCGTTACCCCTGGGGGACAGGGGGCTGAAGCTTTCTTT. This codes for CSVTPGGQGAEAFF.